This T cell receptor beta chain was obtained from a study of shared clonotypes between healthy human individuals. Findings and limits, study-wide: Only blood underwent sampling, and tissue repertoires likely differ. With a handful of donors compared, 4% to 5.5% of naive CD4 clonotypes were shared.

Naive-designated CD8 cells lacked CD45RO, were positively enriched for CCR7, and omitted terminally differentiated effector memory CD45RA+ cells. Each of the donors was a healthy adult who was HIV-negative and had not had a recent acute infection or vaccination. Source study methods: Junction-only sequences without quality scores were provided by ImmunoSEQ, so filtering was different. Only in-frame clones appear in the TCRdb table, and some are missing; sequencing was by immunoSEQ multiplex PCR. V and J calls and clone size follow that table, whereas D and trimming were derived from the DNA. The data contain about 2 million clones, about 95% of them seen just once; the ten biggest clones take up less than 1.5%. As concerns this clone: Its matching antigen is unknown.

This CDR3 region has 16 residues. V dropped 4 bases and J dropped 1 base, with 14 bases sitting between them. In germline, CDR1 is SGDLS, CDR2 YYNGEE. The sequence was obtained from a man younger than 30 in good health. Sequenced sample: naive CD8+ T cells sorted from blood. V is TRBV9 and J is TRBJ2-2; tentative D call: TRBD2 (6 bases). The CDR3 nucleotides are TGTGCCAGCAGCTCCACCGGGCGGGAGAACACCGGGGAGCTGTTTTTT. It translates to CASSSTGRENTGELFF.